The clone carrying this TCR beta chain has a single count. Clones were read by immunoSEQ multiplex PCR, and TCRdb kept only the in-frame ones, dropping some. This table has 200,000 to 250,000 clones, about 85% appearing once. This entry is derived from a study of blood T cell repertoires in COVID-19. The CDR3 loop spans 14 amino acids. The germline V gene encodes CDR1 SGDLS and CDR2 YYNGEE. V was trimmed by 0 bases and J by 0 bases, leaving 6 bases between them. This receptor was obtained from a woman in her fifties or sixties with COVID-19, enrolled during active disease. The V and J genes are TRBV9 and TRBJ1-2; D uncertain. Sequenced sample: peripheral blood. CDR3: CASSVDTANYGYTF. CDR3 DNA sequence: TGTGCCAGCAGCGTAGACACAGCTAACTATGGCTACACCTTC.